The T cell receptor beta chain under discussion was sequenced for a study of T-cell reconstitution after alpha-beta-depleted transplantation in children. Researchers prepared the TCRbeta library using unique molecular identifiers, the study reports. TCRdb itself ran the PCR reads through MiXCR, one entry per CDR3 protein. The table lists roughly 180,000 distinct CDR3 sequences, roughly 14% of them singletons, with about 12% in the top ten. This clonotype has ten or more counts. This CDR3 has 14 amino acids. Trimming removed 6 bases from V and 4 bases from J, with 15 bases in between. This chain connects TRBV12-3 or TRBV12-4 to TRBJ1-1; D is ambiguous. The sequence was collected from a human donor who donated a stem cell graft to a child with acute lymphoblastic leukemia. The specimen comprised PBMCs from the stem cell graft donor, sampled from the stem cell graft. The CDR3 is CASSPMSLGTEAFF. As DNA, the CDR3 is TGTGCCAGCAGCCCCATGAGCTTGGGCACTGAAGCTTTCTTT.